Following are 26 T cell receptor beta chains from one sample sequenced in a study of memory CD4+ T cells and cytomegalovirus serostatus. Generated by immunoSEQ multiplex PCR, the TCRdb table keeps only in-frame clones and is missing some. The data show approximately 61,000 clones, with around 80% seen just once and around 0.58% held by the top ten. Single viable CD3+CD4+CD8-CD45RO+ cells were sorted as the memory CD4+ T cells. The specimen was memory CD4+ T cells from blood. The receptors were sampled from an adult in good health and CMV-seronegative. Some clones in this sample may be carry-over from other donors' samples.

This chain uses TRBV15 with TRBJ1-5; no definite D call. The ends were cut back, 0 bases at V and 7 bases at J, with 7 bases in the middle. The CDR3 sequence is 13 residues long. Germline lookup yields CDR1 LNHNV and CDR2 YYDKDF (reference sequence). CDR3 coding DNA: TGTGCCACCAGCAGAGAGAGATTGCAGCCCCAGCATTTT. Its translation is CATSRERLQPQHF.

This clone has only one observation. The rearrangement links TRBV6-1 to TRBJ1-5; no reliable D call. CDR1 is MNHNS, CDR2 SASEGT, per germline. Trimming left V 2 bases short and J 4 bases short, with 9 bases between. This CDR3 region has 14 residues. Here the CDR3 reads CASSELDRNQPQHF. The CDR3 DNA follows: TGTGCCAGCAGTGAACTCGACCGAAATCAGCCCCAGCATTTT.

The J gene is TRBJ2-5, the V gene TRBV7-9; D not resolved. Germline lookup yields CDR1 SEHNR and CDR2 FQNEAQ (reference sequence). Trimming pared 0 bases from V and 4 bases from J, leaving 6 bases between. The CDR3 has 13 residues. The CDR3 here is CASSLATVETQYF. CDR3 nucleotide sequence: TGTGCCAGCAGCTTAGCAACTGTAGAGACCCAGTACTTC.

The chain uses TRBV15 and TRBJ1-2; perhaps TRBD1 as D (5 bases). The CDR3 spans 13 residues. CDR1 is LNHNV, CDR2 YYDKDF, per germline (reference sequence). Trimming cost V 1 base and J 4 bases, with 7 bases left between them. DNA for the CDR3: TGTGCCACCAGCAGAGGAGACAGCTATGGCTACACCTTC. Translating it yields CATSRGDSYGYTF.

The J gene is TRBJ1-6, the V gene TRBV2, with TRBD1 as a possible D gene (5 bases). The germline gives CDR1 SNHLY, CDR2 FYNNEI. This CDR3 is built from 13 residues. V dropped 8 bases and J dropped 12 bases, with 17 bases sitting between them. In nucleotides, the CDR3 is TGTGCCAGCCTACGGGACCCCGAGCTACCCCTCCACTTT. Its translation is CASLRDPELPLHF.

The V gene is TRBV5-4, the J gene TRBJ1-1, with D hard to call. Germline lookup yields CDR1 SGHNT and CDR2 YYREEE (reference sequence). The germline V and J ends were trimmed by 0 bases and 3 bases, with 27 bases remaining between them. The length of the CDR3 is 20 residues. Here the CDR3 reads CASSLARSFSGVSLDTEAFF. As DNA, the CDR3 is TGTGCCAGCAGCTTGGCCAGGAGCTTCAGCGGGGTATCTTTGGACACTGAAGCTTTCTTT.

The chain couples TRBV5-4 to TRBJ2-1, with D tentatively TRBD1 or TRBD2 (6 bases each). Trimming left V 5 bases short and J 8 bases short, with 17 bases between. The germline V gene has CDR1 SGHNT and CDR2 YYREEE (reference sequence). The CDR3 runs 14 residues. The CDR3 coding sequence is TGTGCCAGCAGGGGGGACTTCTCAGGGGATGAGCAGTTCTTC. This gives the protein CASRGDFSGDEQFF.

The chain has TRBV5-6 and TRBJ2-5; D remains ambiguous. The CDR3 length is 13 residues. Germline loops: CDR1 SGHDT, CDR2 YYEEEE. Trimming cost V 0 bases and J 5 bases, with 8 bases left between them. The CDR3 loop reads CASSLGVLETQYF. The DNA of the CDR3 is TGTGCCAGCAGCTTGGGAGTCTTGGAGACCCAGTACTTC.

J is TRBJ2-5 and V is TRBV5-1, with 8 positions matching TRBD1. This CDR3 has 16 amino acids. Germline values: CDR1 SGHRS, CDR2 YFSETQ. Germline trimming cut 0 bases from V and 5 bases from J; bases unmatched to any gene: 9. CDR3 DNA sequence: TGCGCCAGCAGCTTGGGCGACAGGGGAAAACAGGAGACCCAGTACTTC. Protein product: CASSLGDRGKQETQYF.

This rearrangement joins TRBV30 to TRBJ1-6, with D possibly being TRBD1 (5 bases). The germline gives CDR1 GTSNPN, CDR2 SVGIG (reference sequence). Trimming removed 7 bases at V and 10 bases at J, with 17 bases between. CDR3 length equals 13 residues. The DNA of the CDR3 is TGTGCCTACTTCAGGGATTACGGCTCACCCCTCCACTTT. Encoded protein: CAYFRDYGSPLHF.

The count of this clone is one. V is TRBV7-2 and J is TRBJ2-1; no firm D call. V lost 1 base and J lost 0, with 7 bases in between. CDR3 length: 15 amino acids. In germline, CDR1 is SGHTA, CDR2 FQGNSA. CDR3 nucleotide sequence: TGTGCCAGCAGCTTAGGGCTGAGCTCCTACAATGAGCAGTTCTTC. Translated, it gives CASSLGLSSYNEQFF.

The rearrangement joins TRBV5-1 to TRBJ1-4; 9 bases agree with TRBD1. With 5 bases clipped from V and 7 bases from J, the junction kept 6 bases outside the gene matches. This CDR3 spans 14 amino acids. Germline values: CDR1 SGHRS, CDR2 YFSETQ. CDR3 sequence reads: CASSTGTGFEKLFF. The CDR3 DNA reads TGCGCCAGCAGTACCGGGACAGGGTTTGAAAAACTGTTTTTT.

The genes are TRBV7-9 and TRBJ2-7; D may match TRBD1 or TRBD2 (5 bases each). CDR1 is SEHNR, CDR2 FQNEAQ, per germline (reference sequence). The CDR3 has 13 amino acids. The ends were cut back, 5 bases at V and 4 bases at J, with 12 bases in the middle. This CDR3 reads CASSRDHIYEQYF. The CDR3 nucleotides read TGTGCCAGCAGCCGGGACCACATTTACGAGCAGTACTTC. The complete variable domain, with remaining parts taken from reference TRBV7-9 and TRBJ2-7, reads DTGVSQNPRHKITKRGQNVTFRCDPISEHNRLYWYRQTLGQGPEFLTYFQNEAQLEKSRLLSDRFSAERPKGSFSTLEIQRTEQGDSAMYLCASSRDHIYEQYFGPGTRLTVT.

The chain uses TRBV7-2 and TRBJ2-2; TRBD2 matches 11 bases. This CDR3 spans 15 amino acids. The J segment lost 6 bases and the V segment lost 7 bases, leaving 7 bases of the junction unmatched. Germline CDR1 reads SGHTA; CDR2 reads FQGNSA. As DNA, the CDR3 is TGTGCCAGCACCCACGGTAGCGGGGGGGCCGGGGAGCTGTTTTTT. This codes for CASTHGSGGAGELFF.

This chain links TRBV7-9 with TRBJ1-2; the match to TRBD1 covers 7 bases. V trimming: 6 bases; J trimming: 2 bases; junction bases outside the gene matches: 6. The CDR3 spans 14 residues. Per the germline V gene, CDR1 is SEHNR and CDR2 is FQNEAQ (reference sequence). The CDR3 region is CASRRGTENYGYTF. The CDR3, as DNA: TGTGCCAGCAGGCGAGGGACAGAGAACTATGGCTACACCTTC.

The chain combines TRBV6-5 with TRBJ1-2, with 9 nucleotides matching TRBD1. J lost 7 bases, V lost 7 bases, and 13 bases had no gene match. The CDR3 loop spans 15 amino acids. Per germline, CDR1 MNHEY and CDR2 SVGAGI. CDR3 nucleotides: TGTGCCAGCAATAAAGACAGGGGGGTAGAGAGTGGCTACACCTTC. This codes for CASNKDRGVESGYTF.

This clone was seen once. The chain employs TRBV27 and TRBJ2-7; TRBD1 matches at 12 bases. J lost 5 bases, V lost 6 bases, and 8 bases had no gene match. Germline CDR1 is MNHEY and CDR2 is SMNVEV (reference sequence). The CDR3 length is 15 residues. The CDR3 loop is CASRGGQGASHEQYF. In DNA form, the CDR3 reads TGTGCCAGCAGGGGGGGACAGGGGGCGAGCCACGAGCAGTACTTC.

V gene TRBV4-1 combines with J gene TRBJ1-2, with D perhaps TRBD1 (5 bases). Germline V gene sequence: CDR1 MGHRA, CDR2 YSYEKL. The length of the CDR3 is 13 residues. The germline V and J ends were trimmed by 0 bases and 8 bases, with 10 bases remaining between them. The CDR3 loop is CASSQDRWGGYTF. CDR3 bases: TGCGCCAGCAGCCAAGATAGATGGGGGGGCTACACCTTC.

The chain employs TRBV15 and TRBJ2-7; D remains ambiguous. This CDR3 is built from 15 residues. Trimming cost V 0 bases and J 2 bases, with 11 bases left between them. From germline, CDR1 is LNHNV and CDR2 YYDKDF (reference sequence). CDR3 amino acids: CATSRDSAVPYEQYF. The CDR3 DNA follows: TGTGCCACCAGCAGAGATTCGGCAGTCCCCTACGAGCAGTACTTC. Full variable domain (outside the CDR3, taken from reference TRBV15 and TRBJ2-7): DAMVIQNPRYQVTQFGKPVTLSCSQTLNHNVMYWYQQKSSQAPKLLFHYYDKDFNNEADTPDNFQSRRPNTSFCFLDIRSPGLGDTAMYLCATSRDSAVPYEQYFGPGTRLTVT.

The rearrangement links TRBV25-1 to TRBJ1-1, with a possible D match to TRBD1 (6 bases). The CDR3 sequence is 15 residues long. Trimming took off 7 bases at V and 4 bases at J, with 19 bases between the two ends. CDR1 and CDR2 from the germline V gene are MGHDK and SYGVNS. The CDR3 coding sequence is TGTGCCAGCACTACTACGGGGGAAGGGGGCACTGAAGCTTTCTTT. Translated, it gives CASTTTGEGGTEAFF.

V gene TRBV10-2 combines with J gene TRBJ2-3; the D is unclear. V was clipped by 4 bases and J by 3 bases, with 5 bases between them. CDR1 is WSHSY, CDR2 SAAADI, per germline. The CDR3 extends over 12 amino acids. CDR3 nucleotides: TGCGCCAGCAGTGTAGGGACAGATACGCAGTATTTT. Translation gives CASSVGTDTQYF.

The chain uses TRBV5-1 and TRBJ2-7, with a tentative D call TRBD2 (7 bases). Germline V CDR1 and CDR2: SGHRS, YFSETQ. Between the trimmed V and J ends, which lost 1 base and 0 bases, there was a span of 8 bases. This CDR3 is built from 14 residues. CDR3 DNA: TGCGCCAGCAGCTTGCGGGGGGCCTCCTACGAGCAGTACTTC. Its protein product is CASSLRGASYEQYF.

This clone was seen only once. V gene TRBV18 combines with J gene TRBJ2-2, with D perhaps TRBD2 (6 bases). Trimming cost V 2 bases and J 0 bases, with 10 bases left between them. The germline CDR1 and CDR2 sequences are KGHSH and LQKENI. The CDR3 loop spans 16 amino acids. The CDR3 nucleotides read TGTGCCAGCTCACCAGGGGGGACTCCGAACACCGGGGAGCTGTTTTTT. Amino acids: CASSPGGTPNTGELFF.

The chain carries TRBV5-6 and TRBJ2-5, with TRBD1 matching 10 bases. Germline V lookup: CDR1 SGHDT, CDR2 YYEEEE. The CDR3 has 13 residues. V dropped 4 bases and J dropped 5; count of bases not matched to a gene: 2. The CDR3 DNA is TGTGCCAGCAGCCCGGGACAGGGGGAGACCCAGTACTTC. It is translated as CASSPGQGETQYF.

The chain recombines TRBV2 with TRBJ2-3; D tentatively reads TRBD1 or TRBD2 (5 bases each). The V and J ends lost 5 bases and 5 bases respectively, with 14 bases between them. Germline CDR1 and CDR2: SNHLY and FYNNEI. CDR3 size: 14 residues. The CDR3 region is CASSPGRGKDTQYF. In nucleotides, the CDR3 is TGTGCCAGCAGTCCGGGACGAGGTAAAGATACGCAGTATTTT.

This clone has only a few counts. For the CDR3, the DNA is TGTGCCTGCAGCGGGAGGGACAGGGGGCTTAACACTGAAGCTTTCTTT. This encodes CACSGRDRGLNTEAFF. The rearrangement links TRBV30 to TRBJ1-1; 12 bases match TRBD1. CDR1 is GTSNPN, CDR2 SVGIG, per germline (reference sequence). Trimming at V came to 6 bases and at J to 2 bases, leaving 10 bases not matched to a gene. The CDR3 loop spans 16 amino acids. The variable domain in full, completed from reference TRBV30 and TRBJ1-1, reads SQTIHQWPATLVQPVGSPLSLECTVEGTSNPNLYWYRQAAGRGLQLLFYSVGIGQISSEVPQNLSASRPQDRQFILSSKKLLLSDSGFYLCACSGRDRGLNTEAFFGQGTRLTVV.